The next 25 T cell receptor beta chains were all read from a single sample in a study of blood T cell repertoires in COVID-19. TCRdb's table, derived via immunoSEQ multiplex PCR, lists solely in-frame clones and lacks some. The sample yields about 320,000 clones, under 90% seen once. The source material was PBMCs or T cells enriched from blood (not recorded which). Receptors were obtained from a woman under 30 who had recovered from COVID-19.

J is TRBJ1-1 and V is TRBV4-1; D perhaps matches TRBD1 (6 bases). CDR1 and CDR2 from the germline V gene are MGHRA and YSYEKL. V lost 1 base to trimming and J lost 0 bases, with 12 bases between them. The CDR3 runs to 16 residues. In DNA form, the CDR3 reads TGCGCCAGCAGCCAAGGCTACAGGGCCATGAACACTGAAGCTTTCTTT. Protein sequence: CASSQGYRAMNTEAFF.

The chain couples TRBV11-2 to TRBJ1-5; 8 bases fit TRBD1. CDR1 and CDR2 from the germline V gene are SGHAT and FQNNGV. The CDR3 has 15 residues. V was pared by 1 base and J by 4 bases, with 3 bases of the junction left unmatched. CDR3 sequence reads: CASSLGTGLNQPQHF. CDR3 bases: TGTGCCAGCAGCTTAGGGACAGGGCTGAATCAGCCCCAGCATTTT.

This chain connects TRBV27 to TRBJ1-6; D unclear. Germline V gives CDR1 MNHEY, CDR2 SMNVEV (reference sequence). CDR3 size: 15 residues. V lost 3 bases to trimming and J lost 6 bases, with 12 bases between them. DNA for the CDR3: TGTGCCAGCAGTTTCCTCGGGAGTGGTAATTCACCCCTCCACTTT. Residues: CASSFLGSGNSPLHF.

This chain joins TRBV11-2 and TRBJ1-2; tentatively, D is TRBD1 (6 bases). CDR1 SGHAT and CDR2 FQNNGV come from the germline V gene. V was pared by 4 bases and J by 5 bases, with 20 bases between. The length of the CDR3 is 16 residues. Here the CDR3 reads CASSYIQGSTDYGYTF. In DNA form, the CDR3 reads TGTGCCAGCAGCTATATACAGGGATCTACGGATTATGGCTACACCTTC.

The chain carries TRBV28 and TRBJ1-5; 9 nucleotides match TRBD1. Trimming removed 6 bases from V and 8 bases from J; junction bases left unmatched: 5. Germline-derived CDR1 and CDR2 are MDHEN and SYDVKM. The CDR3 consists of 13 residues. DNA for the CDR3: TGTGCCAGCAGAAGGACAGGGGACGAGCCCCAGCATTTT. It encodes CASRRTGDEPQHF.

The rearrangement joins TRBV3-1 (or the pseudogene TRBV3-2) to TRBJ1-1, with D unresolved. V was cut by 0 bases and J by 8 bases, with 13 bases left in between. CDR1 LGHDT and CDR2 YNNKEL come from the germline V gene (reference sequence). The CDR3 is made up of 14 amino acids. CDR3 region: CASSQDVGVTEAFF. The CDR3 region has the DNA TGTGCCAGCAGCCAAGATGTGGGCGTTACCGAAGCTTTCTTT.

The chain is built from TRBV7-3 and TRBJ1-6, with D tentatively TRBD1 (5 bases). The CDR3 covers 13 residues. Germline CDR1 SGHTA, CDR2 FQGTGA. Trimming shortened V by 5 bases and J by 8 bases, and 10 bases separated the two germline ends. For the CDR3, the DNA is TGTGCCAGCAGCGATGACAGTTATTCACCCCTCCACTTT. Protein: CASSDDSYSPLHF.

V is TRBV5-4 and J is TRBJ2-1; 14 bases fit TRBD2. This CDR3 is built from 15 residues. Germline CDR1 is SGHNT and CDR2 is YYREEE (reference sequence). Trimming took 4 bases from V and 8 from J; bases not matched to a gene: 5. As DNA, the CDR3 is TGTGCCAGCAGCGTGACTAGCGGGAGGGCCGATGAGCAGTTCTTC. It translates to CASSVTSGRADEQFF.

The chain has TRBV5-8 and TRBJ1-6; 8 bases agree with TRBD1. The ends lost 4 bases at V and 0 bases at J; junction bases unmatched: 3. The germline CDR1 and CDR2 sequences are SGHTS and YDEGEE. This CDR3 contains 16 residues. CDR3 amino acids: CASSQDRDSYNSPLHF. The CDR3 DNA reads TGTGCCAGCAGCCAGGACAGGGACTCCTATAATTCACCCCTCCACTTT. Full variable domain (missing parts from reference TRBV5-8 and TRBJ1-6): EAGVTQSPTHLIKTRGQQATLRCSPISGHTSVYWYQQALGLGLQFLLWYDEGEERNRGNFPPRFSGRQFPNYSSELNVNALELEDSALYLCASSQDRDSYNSPLHFGNGTRLTVT.

The gene calls are TRBV5-1 and TRBJ1-6; D gene ambiguous. The CDR3 spans 15 residues. Looked up from germline, CDR1 is SGHRS and CDR2 is YFSETQ. Trimming left V 0 bases short and J 7 bases short, with 11 bases between. CDR3 DNA: TGCGCCAGCAGCTTGGCACCAAGAGGGAATTCACCCCTCCACTTT. As protein: CASSLAPRGNSPLHF.

The V and J genes are TRBV5-5 and TRBJ2-5; D is perhaps TRBD1 (6 bases). Germline assignment: CDR1 SGHKS and CDR2 YYEKEE (reference sequence). V was clipped by 0 bases and J by 5 bases, with 11 bases between them. This CDR3 comprises 14 residues. The DNA for the CDR3 is TGTGCCAGCAGCTTGGCACAGGGATCGGAGACCCAGTACTTC. Translated: CASSLAQGSETQYF.

J is TRBJ2-7 and V is TRBV11-2; the D gene is possibly TRBD2 (6 bases). The CDR3 has 15 residues. Germline assignment: CDR1 SGHAT and CDR2 FQNNGV. Trimming cost V 6 bases and J 0 bases, with 15 bases left between them. DNA of the CDR3: TGTGCCAGCAGTTCGGACCGGGACTCCTCCTACGAGCAGTACTTC. This sequence encodes CASSSDRDSSYEQYF.

This sequence joins TRBV27 and TRBJ2-3, with 7 bases aligning to TRBD1. V was pared by 7 bases and J by 2 bases, with 9 bases of the junction left unmatched. Germline loops: CDR1 MNHEY, CDR2 SMNVEV (reference sequence). The CDR3 covers 15 residues. The DNA of the CDR3 is TGTGCCAGCACCAGAGGACAGGCTTACACAGATACGCAGTATTTT. Its translation is CASTRGQAYTDTQYF.

The chain joins TRBV20-1 to TRBJ1-1, with D hard to call. The V gene's germline CDR1 is DFQATT and CDR2 SNEGSKA (reference sequence). The V and J ends lost 3 bases and 1 base respectively, with 6 bases between them. CDR3 length: 12 residues. CDR3 amino acids: CSASDQNTEAFF. The CDR3 DNA sequence: TGCAGTGCTAGTGACCAGAACACTGAAGCTTTCTTT.

The chain carries TRBV6-5 and TRBJ1-1, with D perhaps matching TRBD1 (5 bases). CDR3 length: 14 residues. Per germline, CDR1 MNHEY and CDR2 SVGAGI. Trimming shortened V by 5 bases and J by 0 bases, and 10 bases separated the two germline ends. DNA of the CDR3: TGTGCCAGCAGTAAGACAGATGTGAACACTGAAGCTTTCTTT. This translates into CASSKTDVNTEAFF.

The gene calls are TRBV28 and TRBJ1-1, with a weak D call TRBD1 (5 bases). Trimming stripped 5 bases from V and 2 bases from J, with 6 bases between. The CDR3 consists of 12 residues. Looked up from germline, CDR1 is MDHEN and CDR2 is SYDVKM. CDR3 sequence reads: CASSQGNTEAFF. In nucleotides, the CDR3 is TGTGCCAGCAGTCAGGGTAACACTGAAGCTTTCTTT.

In the case of this clone: Just one base apart from a much larger clone, this may be a read error. This rearrangement joins TRBV5-6 to TRBJ1-2; 9 positions agree with TRBD1. This CDR3 comprises 14 residues. The trim removed 4 bases at V and 6 bases at J, leaving 7 bases unmatched. The germline V gene has CDR1 SGHDT and CDR2 YYEEEE. CDR3 bases: TGTGCCAGCAGCCTAACAGGGGGCGCCGATGGCTACACCTTC. As protein: CASSLTGGADGYTF.

The chain combines TRBV6-1 with TRBJ2-7; perhaps TRBD2 as D (5 bases). Germline V gives CDR1 MNHNS, CDR2 SASEGT. This CDR3 region has 12 residues. V was pared by 0 bases and J by 12 bases, with 12 bases between. DNA for the CDR3: TGTGCCAGCAGTGAAGCCTTCGGGGTACTGTACTTC. Amino acids: CASSEAFGVLYF.

The rearrangement uses TRBV19 and TRBJ2-3; 10 positions agree with TRBD1. Per the germline V gene, CDR1 is LNHDA and CDR2 is SQIVND (reference sequence). CDR3 length: 15 residues. With V trimmed by 6 bases and J by 6 bases, 9 bases remained unmatched. The CDR3 protein is CASRTGGAIADTQYF. The CDR3 nucleotides are TGTGCCAGTAGGACAGGGGGCGCGATTGCCGATACGCAGTATTTT.

This CDR3 is CASSLGLGLAGNIQYF. For the CDR3, the DNA is TGTGCCAGCAGCTTAGGACTCGGACTAGCGGGAAACATTCAGTACTTC. J is TRBJ2-4 and V is TRBV7-8; 11 bases line up with TRBD2. V was clipped by 1 base and J by 6 bases; unmatched bases: 5. The CDR3 totals 16 residues. Germline loops: CDR1 SGHVS, CDR2 FQNEAQ.

The chain links TRBV7-9 to TRBJ1-1, with D possibly matching TRBD1 (5 bases). The ends were cut back, 4 bases at V and 2 bases at J, with 11 bases in the middle. Germline assignment: CDR1 SEHNR and CDR2 FQNEAQ (reference sequence). The CDR3 runs 14 residues. CDR3 nucleotides: TGTGCCAGCAGCTCTGGGGCGCTTAACACTGAAGCTTTCTTT. It specifies CASSSGALNTEAFF.

The chain couples TRBV6-5 to TRBJ2-7; maybe TRBD1 (5 bases). The V gene lost 10 bases and the J gene lost 4 bases, with 11 bases spanning the gap. Germline CDR1 and CDR2: MNHEY and SVGAGI. This CDR3 region has 11 residues. CDR3 in amino acids: CATGSGYEQYF. Here the CDR3 DNA reads TGTGCCACAGGGTCAGGGTACGAGCAGTACTTC.

The V call is TRBV19, the J call TRBJ1-1, with a weak D call TRBD1 (6 bases). V was shortened by 6 bases and J by 0 bases, with 14 bases between the two germline ends. The CDR3 is 15 residues long. Germline V gene data show CDR1 as LNHDA and CDR2 as SQIVND (reference sequence). The CDR3 here is CASRPHRAVNTEAFF. CDR3 DNA: TGTGCCAGTAGGCCCCACAGGGCTGTGAACACTGAAGCTTTCTTT.

The CDR3 sequence: CASSQVPTYEQYF. The CDR3 bases are TGTGCCAGCAGCCAAGTCCCCACTTACGAGCAGTACTTC. The chain combines TRBV3-1 (or the pseudogene TRBV3-2) with TRBJ2-7; D unclear. Trimming left V 1 base short and J 4 bases short, with 8 bases between. The CDR3 is 13 residues long. CDR1 and CDR2 (germline): LGHDT, YNNKEL (reference sequence).

The chain carries TRBV5-5 and TRBJ1-1; weak D call: TRBD1 (6 bases). V was cut by 2 bases and J by 4 bases, with 21 bases left in between. The CDR3 totals 17 residues. CDR1 is SGHKS, CDR2 YYEKEE, per germline (reference sequence). CDR3 bases: TGTGCCAGCAGCTTAACAACAGGGACGGGTGGTAGCACTGAAGCTTTCTTT. Amino acids: CASSLTTGTGGSTEAFF.